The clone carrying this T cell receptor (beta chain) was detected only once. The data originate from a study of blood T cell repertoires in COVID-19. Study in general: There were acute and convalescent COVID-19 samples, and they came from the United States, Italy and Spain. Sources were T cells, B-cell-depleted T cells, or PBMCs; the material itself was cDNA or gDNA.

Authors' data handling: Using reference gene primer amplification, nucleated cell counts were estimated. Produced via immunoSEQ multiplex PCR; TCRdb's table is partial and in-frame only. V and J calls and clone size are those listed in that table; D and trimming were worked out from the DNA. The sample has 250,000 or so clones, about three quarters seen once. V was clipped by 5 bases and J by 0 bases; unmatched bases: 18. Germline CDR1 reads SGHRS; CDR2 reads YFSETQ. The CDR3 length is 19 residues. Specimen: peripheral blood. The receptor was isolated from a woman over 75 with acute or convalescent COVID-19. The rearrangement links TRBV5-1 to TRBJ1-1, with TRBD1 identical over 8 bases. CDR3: CASSFRGRAAEALNTEAFF. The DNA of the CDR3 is TGCGCCAGCAGTTTCAGGGGGCGGGCGGCCGAGGCCCTGAACACTGAAGCTTTCTTT.